This TCR beta chain was captured by sequencing in a study of blood T cell repertoires in COVID-19. This clone was counted a single time. Some clones are missing from TCRdb's copy, which holds only in-frame ones; the method was immunoSEQ multiplex PCR. The sample lists about 52,000 clones, 81% occurring once. There are 16 residues in the CDR3. Unmatched junction bases numbered 5, after V lost 3 bases and J lost 4 bases. Germline CDR1 and CDR2: SGDLS and YYNGEE. The chain carries TRBV9 and TRBJ2-5; 14 nucleotides line up with TRBD2. This receptor was identified in an elderly woman with COVID-19, enrolled during active disease. Sequenced input: peripheral blood. CDR3 in amino acids: CASSAGLAGVGETQYF. The CDR3 nucleotides read TGTGCCAGCAGCGCGGGACTAGCGGGAGTAGGAGAGACCCAGTACTTC.